One sample yielded the 27 T cell receptor beta chains listed below, sequenced in a study of cytotoxic CD8 clonotypes in ibrutinib-treated CLL. Measured with immunoSEQ multiplex PCR; TCRdb has only the in-frame clones, and not every one. The profile shows about 310,000 clones, around four fifths of them singletons. The sequenced sample was PBMCs, obtained before ibrutinib treatment. The receptors were sampled from a human donor with chronic lymphocytic leukemia.

This chain uses TRBV2 with TRBJ2-7, with TRBD1 identical over 9 bases. The CDR3 length is 17 residues. J was trimmed by 4 bases and V by 7 bases; bases with no gene match: 17. Germline CDR1 and CDR2: SNHLY and FYNNEI. The CDR3 DNA sequence: TGTGCCAGCACCCCCTTGAACGACAGGGGGTTATCATACGAGCAGTACTTC. It translates to CASTPLNDRGLSYEQYF.

This chain joins TRBV7-9 and TRBJ2-5, with 8 bases identical to TRBD2. V trimming: 2 bases; J trimming: 8 bases; junction bases outside the gene matches: 7. The CDR3 has 14 amino acids. From germline, CDR1 is SEHNR and CDR2 FQNEAQ (reference sequence). DNA for the CDR3: TGTGCCAGCAGCTTAACCGGGACTAGAGCCACCCAGTACTTC. Translating it yields CASSLTGTRATQYF.

CDR3 sequence: CASSESAGNTGELFF. CDR3 sequence (DNA): TGTGCCAGCAGTGAATCGGCGGGAAACACCGGGGAGCTGTTTTTT. The genes are TRBV25-1 and TRBJ2-2; maybe TRBD2 (6 bases). Trimming took off 1 base at V and 2 bases at J, with 8 bases between the two ends. The CDR3 runs to 15 residues. The germline V gene encodes CDR1 MGHDK and CDR2 SYGVNS. The full variable domain, rest sourced from reference TRBV25-1 and TRBJ2-2, is EADIYQTPRYLVIGTGKKITLECSQTMGHDKMYWYQQDPGMELHLIHYSYGVNSTEKGDLSSESTVSRIRTEHFPLTLESARPSHTSQYLCASSESAGNTGELFFGEGSRLTVL.

The genes are TRBV15 and TRBJ2-3; 8 bases line up with TRBD2. Germline loops: CDR1 LNHNV, CDR2 YYDKDF (reference sequence). The CDR3 is 15 amino acids. The trim removed 9 bases at V and 0 bases at J, leaving 8 bases unmatched. The CDR3 spells CATISGTSSTDTQYF. The CDR3, as DNA: TGTGCCACAATTAGCGGGACTAGTAGCACAGATACGCAGTATTTT.

The chain couples TRBV5-1 to TRBJ2-3; 9 bases are a match to TRBD2. Germline CDR1 is SGHRS and CDR2 is YFSETQ. The length of the CDR3 is 16 residues. After removal of 4 bases from V and 4 bases from J, the junction contained 10 bases not matched to a gene. CDR3 sequence (DNA): TGCGCCAGCAGCCATCGTAGCGGGAGAGAAGCAGATACGCAGTATTTT. Protein: CASSHRSGREADTQYF. The full variable domain, rest sourced from reference TRBV5-1 and TRBJ2-3, is KAGVTQTPRYLIKTRGQQVTLSCSPISGHRSVSWYQQTPGQGLQFLFEYFSETQRNKGNFPGRFSGRQFSNSRSEMNVSTLELGDSALYLCASSHRSGREADTQYFGPGTRLTVL.

This chain joins TRBV5-1 and TRBJ1-2, with D possibly being TRBD1 (6 bases). With 5 bases removed from V and 7 bases from J, the gap between germline ends came to 21 bases. The CDR3 has 15 amino acids. Germline V gene lookup returns CDR1 SGHRS and CDR2 YFSETQ. The CDR3 protein is CASSVETGISAGYTF. CDR3 nucleotide sequence: TGCGCCAGCAGTGTAGAAACAGGGATCTCCGCTGGCTACACCTTC.

This chain connects TRBV7-8 to TRBJ2-7; 9 bases align to TRBD1. J lost 1 base, V lost 1 base, and 8 bases had no gene match. The CDR3 runs to 17 residues. Germline-derived CDR1 and CDR2 are SGHVS and FQNEAQ. This CDR3 is CASSLGVGQGGSYEQYF. The CDR3 nucleotides are TGTGCCAGCAGCTTAGGGGTGGGACAGGGTGGGTCCTACGAGCAGTACTTC. Full variable domain (outside the CDR3, taken from reference TRBV7-8 and TRBJ2-7): GAGVSQSPRYKVAKRGQDVALRCDPISGHVSLFWYQQALGQGPEFLTYFQNEAQLDKSGLPSDRFFAERPEGSVSTLKIQRTQQEDSAVYLCASSLGVGQGGSYEQYFGPGTRLTVT.

This rearrangement joins TRBV19 to TRBJ2-1; the D gene is possibly TRBD2 (5 bases). Germline CDR1 reads LNHDA; CDR2 reads SQIVND (reference sequence). The CDR3 totals 14 residues. Trimming removed 5 bases from V and 6 bases from J, with 14 bases in between. CDR3 DNA: TGTGCCAGTAGTTGGAGGCTAGCCTCCAATGAGCAGTTCTTC. This translates into CASSWRLASNEQFF.

A few counts support this clone. This chain joins TRBV11-2 and TRBJ2-2, with D tentatively TRBD1 (6 bases). Germline-derived CDR1 and CDR2 are SGHAT and FQNNGV. CDR3 length: 13 residues. Trimming left V 3 bases short and J 5 bases short, with 7 bases between. CDR3 loop: CASSFGQTGELFF. The CDR3 region has the DNA TGTGCCAGCAGCTTTGGACAGACCGGGGAGCTGTTTTTT.

CDR3 amino acids: CASSLSGQGGPYEQYF. The DNA for the CDR3 is TGTGCCAGCAGTTTATCCGGACAGGGGGGTCCCTACGAGCAGTACTTC. J is TRBJ2-7 and V is TRBV27; 10 bases fit TRBD1. This CDR3 is 16 amino acids long. V shed 0 bases and J 2 bases; nucleotides not matched to a gene: 4. From germline, CDR1 is MNHEY and CDR2 SMNVEV (reference sequence).

This chain connects TRBV9 to TRBJ1-5, with D tentatively TRBD1 (6 bases). Germline V gene lookup returns CDR1 SGDLS and CDR2 YYNGEE. CDR3 size: 15 residues. V was pared by 4 bases and J by 3 bases, with 14 bases between. The CDR3 reads CASSPRGQHNQPQHF. The CDR3 nucleotides are TGTGCCAGCAGCCCCCGTGGACAGCACAATCAGCCCCAGCATTTT. Combining the CDR3 with reference TRBV9 and TRBJ1-5 gives the whole variable domain DSGVTQTPKHLITATGQRVTLRCSPRSGDLSVYWYQQSLDQGLQFLIQYYNGEERAKGNILERFSAQQFPDLHSELNLSSLELGDSALYFCASSPRGQHNQPQHFGDGTRLSIL.

V usage is TRBV6-5 and J usage is TRBJ1-1; no firm D call. V shed 4 bases and J shed 0 bases, with 12 bases lying between them. The CDR3 consists of 15 residues. CDR1 and CDR2 from the germline V gene are MNHEY and SVGAGI. CDR3 residues: CASSLHSGMNTEAFF. The CDR3 bases are TGTGCCAGCAGTTTGCATTCCGGGATGAACACTGAAGCTTTCTTT.

This clone was seen a few times. DNA for the CDR3: TGTGCCAGCAGCTCATGGGGGTCGGTCACCGGGGAGCTGTTTTTT. Residues: CASSSWGSVTGELFF. This chain uses TRBV7-9 with TRBJ2-2; D is tentatively TRBD1 or TRBD2 (5 bases each). This CDR3 is 15 amino acids long. Trimming cost V 4 bases and J 4 bases, with 13 bases left between them. Germline V lookup: CDR1 SEHNR, CDR2 FQNEAQ (reference sequence).

The chain combines TRBV9 with TRBJ2-1; 8 bases agree with TRBD2. The CDR3 spans 14 residues. Germline trimming cut 3 bases from V and 6 bases from J; bases unmatched to any gene: 5. Germline V lookup: CDR1 SGDLS, CDR2 YYNGEE. As DNA, the CDR3 is TGTGCCAGCAGCGAGCCGGGAGGGGGCAATGAGCAGTTCTTC. It translates to CASSEPGGGNEQFF.

The table lists this clone with a few counts. The V call is TRBV4-3, the J call TRBJ2-7; no firm D call. Looked up from germline, CDR1 is LGHNA and CDR2 is YSLEER. The V end lost 1 base, the J end lost 3 bases, and 7 bases lay between the germline ends. The CDR3 contains 13 residues. In DNA, the CDR3 is TGCGCCAGCAGCCAAGCTCCGGGCTACGAGCAGTACTTC. Its translation is CASSQAPGYEQYF.

This chain joins TRBV28 and TRBJ1-2; TRBD1 is a possible D gene (5 bases). Trimming pared 7 bases from V and 4 bases from J, leaving 16 bases between. The CDR3 runs 14 residues. Germline V gene data show CDR1 as MDHEN and CDR2 as SYDVKM. CDR3 residues: CASTRALGGYGYTF. The CDR3 bases are TGTGCCAGCACCCGAGCCCTCGGGGGCTATGGCTACACCTTC.

This sequence joins TRBV19 and TRBJ2-1, with TRBD2 matching 11 bases. CDR1 is LNHDA, CDR2 SQIVND, per germline (reference sequence). With V trimmed by 0 bases and J by 5 bases, 0 bases remained unmatched. The CDR3 totals 15 residues. This CDR3 reads CASSIETSGNNEQFF. CDR3 DNA sequence: TGTGCCAGTAGTATAGAGACTAGCGGGAACAATGAGCAGTTCTTC. Variable domain in full (rest from reference TRBV19 and TRBJ2-1): DGGITQSPKYLFRKEGQNVTLSCEQNLNHDAMYWYRQDPGQGLRLIYYSQIVNDFQKGDIAEGYSVSREKKESFPLTVTSAQKNPTAFYLCASSIETSGNNEQFFGPGTRLTVL.

V usage is TRBV29-1 and J usage is TRBJ2-3, with D maybe TRBD1 (5 bases). This CDR3 spans 14 amino acids. CDR1 and CDR2 (germline): SQVTM, ANQGSEA. V lost 3 bases and J lost 1, with 11 bases in between. As DNA, the CDR3 is TGCAGCGTTGAGTGGGGCCAAGGCACAGATACGCAGTATTTT. Protein product: CSVEWGQGTDTQYF.

The chain joins TRBV5-1 to TRBJ2-7; 8 bases fit TRBD2. Germline CDR1 is SGHRS and CDR2 is YFSETQ. This CDR3 is 15 amino acids long. J was trimmed by 5 bases and V by 1 base; bases with no gene match: 8. The CDR3 sequence is CASSLYEREFDEQYF. In DNA, the CDR3 is TGCGCCAGCAGCTTGTACGAGCGGGAGTTCGACGAGCAGTACTTC.

J is TRBJ2-3 and V is TRBV9, with D perhaps matching TRBD1 (5 bases). The germline gives CDR1 SGDLS, CDR2 YYNGEE. The V and J ends lost 0 bases and 2 bases respectively, with 13 bases between them. CDR3 size: 16 residues. This chain's CDR3 is CASSVETGLHTDTQYF. DNA for the CDR3: TGTGCCAGCAGCGTAGAAACAGGCCTTCACACAGATACGCAGTATTTT.

The V and J genes are TRBV6-5 and TRBJ2-2; weak D call: TRBD1 (5 bases). V dropped 2 bases and J dropped 7 bases, with 11 bases sitting between them. This CDR3 has 14 residues. Looked up from germline, CDR1 is MNHEY and CDR2 is SVGAGI. CDR3 in amino acids: CASSYLGASGELFF. The CDR3 DNA reads TGTGCCAGCAGTTACCTAGGGGCGAGCGGGGAGCTGTTTTTT.

This chain links TRBV9 with TRBJ2-3; tentative D call: TRBD2 (6 bases). CDR3 length equals 19 residues. Trimming left V 4 bases short and J 4 bases short, with 28 bases between. Per germline, CDR1 SGDLS and CDR2 YYNGEE. The CDR3 here is CASSSPTVGLQLPPDTQYF. The CDR3 DNA follows: TGTGCCAGCAGCTCCCCGACGGTGGGACTTCAACTTCCACCAGATACGCAGTATTTT.

Concerning this clone: Different DNA sequences within this sample yield the same CDR3. This chain joins TRBV9 and TRBJ2-7, with TRBD2 identical over 11 bases. Germline V gene data show CDR1 as SGDLS and CDR2 as YYNGEE. The CDR3 has 15 amino acids. V was pared by 3 bases and J by 2 bases, with 4 bases of the junction left unmatched. CDR3 protein: CASSGGTSGTYEQYF. CDR3 nucleotide sequence: TGTGCCAGCAGCGGCGGGACTAGCGGAACCTACGAGCAGTACTTC.

The chain is built from TRBV6-6 and TRBJ2-5; D uncertain. Looked up from germline, CDR1 is MNHNY and CDR2 is SVGAGI (reference sequence). This CDR3 is built from 13 residues. Trimming took off 0 bases at V and 0 bases at J, with 2 bases between the two ends. Here the CDR3 reads CASSYSHQETQYF. CDR3 bases: TGTGCCAGCAGTTACTCGCACCAAGAGACCCAGTACTTC.

This clone was seen a single time. The chain has TRBV25-1 and TRBJ2-4; no clear D gene. CDR1 is MGHDK, CDR2 SYGVNS, per germline. V lost 6 bases and J lost 3, with 15 bases in between. This CDR3 has 15 amino acids. This CDR3 is CASSPFGEVKNIQYF. In DNA form, the CDR3 reads TGTGCCAGCAGCCCCTTCGGTGAGGTCAAAAACATTCAGTACTTC.

The chain uses TRBV27 and TRBJ2-7; 8 nucleotides agree with TRBD1. The V segment lost 5 bases and the J segment 3 bases; nucleotides outside the gene matches: 12. CDR1 is MNHEY and CDR2 is SMNVEV in the germline V gene (reference sequence). This CDR3 spans 16 amino acids. The CDR3: CASSIHQGAIFYEQYF. CDR3 nucleotide sequence: TGTGCCAGCAGTATTCATCAGGGGGCGATTTTCTACGAGCAGTACTTC.

This chain links TRBV4-3 with TRBJ2-2, with 7 bases identical to TRBD2. The V gene's germline CDR1 is LGHNA and CDR2 YSLEER. This CDR3 spans 15 amino acids. With V trimmed by 1 base and J by 4 bases, 3 bases remained unmatched. The CDR3 is CASSQGLAVTGELFF. CDR3 nucleotide sequence: TGCGCCAGCAGCCAAGGACTAGCAGTCACCGGGGAGCTGTTTTTT.